This paragraph reports one T cell receptor beta chain. The antigen it binds to is not known. One base away there is no much larger clone; base qualities are not given. The sample has other DNA sequences that encode this CDR3 too. Based on the germline V gene, the CDR1 and CDR2 sequences are MNHEY and SVGAGI. Cut back by 0 bases and 5 bases, the V and J ends lie 13 bases apart. Measured from the cysteine to the phenylalanine, the CDR3 is 15 residues long. The DNA shown is the 45-base CDR3, in frame from base 1. The library was produced with the immunoSEQ multiplex PCR assay. TCRdb carries this immuneACCESS record with in-frame sequences only. Its versions omit some clonotypes, under half of them owing to an unresolved V gene in the studies checked, with the rest unexplained. The sample data list about 220,000 clones, and roughly 94% of these were observed just once. The ten largest account for roughly 1.6% of the sample.

The sample is drawn from a study of control samples from healthy donors and cancer patients (dated by TCRdb to 2018 to 2020). Sequenced sample: blood. This chain joins TRBV6-5 to TRBJ1-1, with TRBD1 tentatively as D gene (6 bases match). This sequence originates from a man aged 50 to 60 in good health. The CDR3 region: CASSYSRQGRTEAFF. In nucleotide form, the sequence is TGTGCCAGCAGTTACTCGAGGCAGGGGAGAACTGAAGCTTTCTTT.